The clone carrying this T cell receptor beta chain was recorded at least ten times. TCR beta CDR3 regions were amplified from RNA transcripts. TCR CDR3 underwent first-round RT-PCR with the HTBI primer set. TCRdb ran MiXCR on the multiplex PCR reads and lists one entry per CDR3 protein. Of 350,000 or so distinct CDR3 sequences listed, roughly 20% were seen once; the top ten hold around 15%. This entry is derived from a study of T cells in Graves' hyperthyroidism and ophthalmopathy. This receptor was taken from a woman between 40 and 55 years old with Graves' ophthalmopathy. What was sequenced was blood.

The CDR3 is CATSRERRETYEQYF. As DNA, the CDR3 is TGTGCCACCAGCAGAGAGCGGCGGGAGACCTACGAGCAGTACTTC. The chain combines TRBV15 with TRBJ2-7; 7 nucleotides line up with TRBD2. Germline CDR1 is LNHNV and CDR2 is YYDKDF (reference sequence). This CDR3 spans 15 amino acids. J lost 2 bases, V lost 0 bases, and 4 bases had no gene match.